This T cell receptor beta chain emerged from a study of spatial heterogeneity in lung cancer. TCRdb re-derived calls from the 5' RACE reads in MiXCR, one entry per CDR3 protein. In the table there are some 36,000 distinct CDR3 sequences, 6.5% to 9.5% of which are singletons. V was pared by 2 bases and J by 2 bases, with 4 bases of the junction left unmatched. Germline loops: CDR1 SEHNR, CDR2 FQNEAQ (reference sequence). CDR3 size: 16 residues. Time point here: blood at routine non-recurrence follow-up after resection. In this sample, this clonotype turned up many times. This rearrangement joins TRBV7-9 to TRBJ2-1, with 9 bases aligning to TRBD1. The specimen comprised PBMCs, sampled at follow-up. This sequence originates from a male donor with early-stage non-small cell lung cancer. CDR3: CASSLTGTGPYNEQFF. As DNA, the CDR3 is TGTGCCAGCAGCTTAACCGGGACAGGGCCCTACAATGAGCAGTTCTTC.